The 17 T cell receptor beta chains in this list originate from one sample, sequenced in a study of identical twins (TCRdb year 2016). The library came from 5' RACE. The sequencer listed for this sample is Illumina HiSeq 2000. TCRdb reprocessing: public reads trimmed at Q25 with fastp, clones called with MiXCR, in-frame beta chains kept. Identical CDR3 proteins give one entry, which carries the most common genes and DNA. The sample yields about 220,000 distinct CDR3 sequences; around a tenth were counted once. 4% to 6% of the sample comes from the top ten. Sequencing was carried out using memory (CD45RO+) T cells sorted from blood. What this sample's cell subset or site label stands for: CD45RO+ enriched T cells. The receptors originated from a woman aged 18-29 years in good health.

The chain's CDR3 is CASSQAGTRGSHQHF. The CDR3 DNA is TGTGCCAGCAGCCAAGCCGGGACACGAGGCAGTCACCAGCATTTT. The V and J genes are TRBV4-2 and TRBJ1-5; D is perhaps TRBD1 (6 bases). CDR1 is LGHNA and CDR2 is YNFKEQ in the germline V gene. V was pared by 1 base and J by 12 bases, with 19 bases between. The CDR3 spans 15 residues.

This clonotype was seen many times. The CDR3 DNA follows: TGCAGTGCTAGAGTCCGACGGGGGGGGGACACCGGGGAGCTGTTTTTT. This gives the protein CSARVRRGGDTGELFF. The chain links TRBV20-1 to TRBJ2-2; 8 bases are shared with TRBD2. The J segment lost 3 bases and the V segment lost 1 base, leaving 7 bases of the junction unmatched. Per germline, CDR1 DFQATT and CDR2 SNEGSKA (reference sequence). The CDR3 has 16 residues.

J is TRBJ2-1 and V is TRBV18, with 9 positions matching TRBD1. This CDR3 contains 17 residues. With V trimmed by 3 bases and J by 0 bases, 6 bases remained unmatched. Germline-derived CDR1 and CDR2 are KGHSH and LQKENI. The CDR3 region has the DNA TGTGCCAGCTCACCGAGGACAGGGGAAACCTCCTACAATGAGCAGTTCTTC. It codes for CASSPRTGETSYNEQFF.

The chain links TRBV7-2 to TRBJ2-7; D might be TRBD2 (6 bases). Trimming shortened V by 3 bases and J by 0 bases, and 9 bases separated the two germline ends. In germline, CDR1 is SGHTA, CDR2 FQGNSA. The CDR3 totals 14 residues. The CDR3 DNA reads TGTGCCAGCAGCTTCCAGACTAGCTCCTACGAGCAGTACTTC. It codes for CASSFQTSSYEQYF.

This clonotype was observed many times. The CDR3 is CASSQFRVENSPLHF. The CDR3, as DNA: TGTGCCAGCAGCCAATTCAGGGTTGAGAATTCACCCCTCCACTTT. J is TRBJ1-6 and V is TRBV3-1; possibly TRBD1 for D (5 bases). The CDR3 loop spans 15 amino acids. Per the germline V gene, CDR1 is LGHDT and CDR2 is YNNKEL (reference sequence). The germline V and J ends were trimmed by 2 bases and 7 bases, with 12 bases remaining between them.

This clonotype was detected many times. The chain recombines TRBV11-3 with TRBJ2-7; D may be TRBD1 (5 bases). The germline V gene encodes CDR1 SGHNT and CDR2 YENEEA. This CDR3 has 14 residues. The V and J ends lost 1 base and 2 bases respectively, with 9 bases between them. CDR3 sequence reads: CASSLVGHPYEQYF. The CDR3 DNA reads TGTGCCAGCAGCTTAGTCGGACATCCCTACGAGCAGTACTTC.

The CDR3 bases are TGTGCCAGCAGCTTGCGACCGGGAGATGAGCAGTTCTTC. Protein: CASSLRPGDEQFF. V usage is TRBV7-7 and J usage is TRBJ2-1; tentative D call: TRBD2 (6 bases). Trimming pared 3 bases from V and 8 bases from J, leaving 11 bases between. There are 13 residues in the CDR3. Germline CDR1 and CDR2: SSHAT and FNYEAQ (reference sequence).

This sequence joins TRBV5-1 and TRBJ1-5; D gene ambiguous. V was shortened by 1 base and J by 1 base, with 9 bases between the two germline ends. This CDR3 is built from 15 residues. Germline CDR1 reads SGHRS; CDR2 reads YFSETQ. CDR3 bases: TGCGCCAGCAGCTTGACCGACGGAAGCAATCAGCCCCAGCATTTT. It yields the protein CASSLTDGSNQPQHF.

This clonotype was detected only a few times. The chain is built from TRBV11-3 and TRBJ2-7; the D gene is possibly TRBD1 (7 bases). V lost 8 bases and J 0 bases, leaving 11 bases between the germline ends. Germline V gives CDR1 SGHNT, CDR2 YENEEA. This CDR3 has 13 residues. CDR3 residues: CASGRDSSYEQYF. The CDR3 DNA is TGTGCCAGCGGGCGGGACAGCTCCTACGAGCAGTACTTC.

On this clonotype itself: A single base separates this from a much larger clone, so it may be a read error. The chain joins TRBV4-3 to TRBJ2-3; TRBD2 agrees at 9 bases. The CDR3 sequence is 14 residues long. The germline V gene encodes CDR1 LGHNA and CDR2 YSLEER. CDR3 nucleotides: TGCGCCAGCAGCCAAGGAATAGCGGGAGATACGAAGTATTTT. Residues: CASSQGIAGDTKYF.

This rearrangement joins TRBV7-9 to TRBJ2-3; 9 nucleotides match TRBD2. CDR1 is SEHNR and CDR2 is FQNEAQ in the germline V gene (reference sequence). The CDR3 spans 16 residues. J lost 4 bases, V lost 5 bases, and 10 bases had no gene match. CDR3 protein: CASSPPVGLAADTQYF. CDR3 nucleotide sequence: TGTGCCAGCAGCCCACCTGTGGGACTAGCCGCAGATACGCAGTATTTT. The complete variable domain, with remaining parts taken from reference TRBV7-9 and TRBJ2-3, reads DTGVSQNPRHKITKRGQNVTFRCDPISEHNRLYWYRQTLGQGPEFLTYFQNEAQLEKSRLLSDRFSAERPKGSFSTLEIQRTEQGDSAMYLCASSPPVGLAADTQYFGPGTRLTVL.

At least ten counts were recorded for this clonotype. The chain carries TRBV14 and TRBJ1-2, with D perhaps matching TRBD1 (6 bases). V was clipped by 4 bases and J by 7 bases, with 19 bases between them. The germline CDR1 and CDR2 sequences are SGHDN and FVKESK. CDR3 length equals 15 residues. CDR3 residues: CASSRDTYPISGYTF. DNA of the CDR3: TGTGCCAGCAGCCGGGACACTTATCCTATCAGTGGCTACACCTTC.

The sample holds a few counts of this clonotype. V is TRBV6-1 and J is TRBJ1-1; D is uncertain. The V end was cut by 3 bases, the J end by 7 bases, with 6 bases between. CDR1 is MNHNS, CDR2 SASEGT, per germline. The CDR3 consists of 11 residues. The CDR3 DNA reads TGTGCCAGCAGTGATTGGAGTGAAGCTTTCTTT. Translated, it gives CASSDWSEAFF.

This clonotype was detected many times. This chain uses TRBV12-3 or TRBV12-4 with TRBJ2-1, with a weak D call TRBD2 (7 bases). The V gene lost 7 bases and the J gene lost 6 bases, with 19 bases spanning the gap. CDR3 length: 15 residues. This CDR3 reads CASTRGRGPSNEQFF. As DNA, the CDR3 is TGTGCCAGCACCCGAGGGCGGGGGCCATCCAATGAGCAGTTCTTC.

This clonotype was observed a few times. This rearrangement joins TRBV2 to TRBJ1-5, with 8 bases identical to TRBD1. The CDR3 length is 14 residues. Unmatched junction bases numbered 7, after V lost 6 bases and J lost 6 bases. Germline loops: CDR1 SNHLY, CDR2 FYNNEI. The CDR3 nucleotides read TGTGCCAGCAGCTCTGGACAGGGATCTCAGCCCCAGCATTTT. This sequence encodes CASSSGQGSQPQHF.

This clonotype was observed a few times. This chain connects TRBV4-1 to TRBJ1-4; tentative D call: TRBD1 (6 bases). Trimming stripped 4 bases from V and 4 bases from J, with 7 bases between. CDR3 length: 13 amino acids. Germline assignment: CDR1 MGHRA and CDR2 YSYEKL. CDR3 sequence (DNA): TGCGCCAGCAGCCGGACAGTTAATGAAAAACTGTTTTTT. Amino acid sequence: CASSRTVNEKLFF.

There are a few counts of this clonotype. The CDR3 loop reads CASTLNTANVLTF. The CDR3 DNA is TGTGCCAGCACCCTTAACACGGCCAACGTCCTGACTTTC. The chain uses TRBV11-2 and TRBJ2-6; D not resolved. The germline V gene has CDR1 SGHAT and CDR2 FQNNGV. V gave up 7 bases and J gave up 6 bases, with 10 bases separating them. The CDR3 runs 13 residues.